The rows below give T cell receptor beta chains drawn from one sample of a study of T-cell reconstitution after alpha-beta-depleted transplantation in children. TCRdb re-derived calls from the PCR reads in MiXCR, one entry per CDR3 protein. The sample lists approximately 420,000 distinct CDR3 sequences; under 13% were seen once. The material sequenced was PBMCs from the stem cell graft donor, taken from the stem cell graft. These receptors came from a human donor who donated a stem cell graft to a child with acute myeloid leukemia. The CDR3 runs from the conserved cysteine through the conserved F or W. The D gene is left open where the match is weak. Rows may omit the clone size; those that give it use once, few, many or a size class.

j_call | v_call | d_call | clone_size | cdr3_nt | cdr3_aa
TRBJ2-3 | TRBV9 | . | . | TGTGCCAGCAGCTTAACTCCGAGAGGGGGTGATACGCAGTATTTT | CASSLTPRGGDTQYF
TRBJ2-1 | TRBV5-1 | TRBD1 | few | TGCGCCAGCAGCTTGGTAGGACAGGGGCTTGAGCAGTTCTTC | CASSLVGQGLEQFF
TRBJ2-2 | TRBV4-1 | . | . | TGCGCCAGCAGCCGCCCAGCAAGCGAGAACACCGGGGAGCTGTTTTTT | CASSRPASENTGELFF
TRBJ1-1 | TRBV6-2/TRBV6-3 | . | few | TGTGCCCACAGCCGGGGGGCTGGTACTGAAGCTTTCTTT | CAHSRGAGTEAFF
TRBJ1-2 | TRBV11-2 | . | . | TGTGCCAGCAGCTTTAGGGGGTCGCAGTATGGCTACACCTTC | CASSFRGSQYGYTF
TRBJ2-1 | TRBV20-1 | TRBD1 | many | TGCAGTGCTAGAGATCACGAGACAGGGTTTGGCAATGAGCAGTTCTTC | CSARDHETGFGNEQFF
TRBJ2-7 | TRBV20-1 | TRBD1 | many | TGCAGTGCTCAGGACAGGGGCCCCTACGAGCAGTACTTC | CSAQDRGPYEQYF
TRBJ2-2 | TRBV5-6 | . | . | TGTGCCAGCAGCGCATCTAGCGACTGGAACACCGGGGAGCTGTTTTTT | CASSASSDWNTGELFF
TRBJ2-2 | TRBV10-3 | TRBD2 | . | TGTGCCATCTCGGGACTAGCGGGAGATCCGGACACCGGGGAGCTGTTTTTT | CAISGLAGDPDTGELFF
TRBJ2-5 | TRBV20-1 | . | many | TGCAGTGCTAGAGGAAGTGGGGAGACCCAGTACTTC | CSARGSGETQYF
TRBJ2-1 | TRBV29-1 | . | many | TGCAGCGTTGTAGCGCCCTACAATGAGCAGTTCTTC | CSVVAPYNEQFF
TRBJ2-5 | TRBV4-3 | . | . | TGCGCCAGCAGCCAAGAAATAGAAGAGACCCAGTACTTC | CASSQEIEETQYF
TRBJ2-3 | TRBV20-1 | . | . | TGCAGTGCTGGGACCAAGAGCACAGATACGCAGTATTTT | CSAGTKSTDTQYF
TRBJ2-5 | TRBV10-3 | TRBD1 | many | TGTGCCATCAGTTGGACAGGACCCCAAGAGACCCAGTACTTC | CAISWTGPQETQYF
TRBJ1-1 | TRBV27 | . | . | TGTGCCAGCAGTAAGGATACAGAAGGCAGGATGAACACTGAAGCTTTCTTT | CASSKDTEGRMNTEAFF
TRBJ1-1 | TRBV7-9 | . | many | TGTGCCAGCAGCTTAGGGGCAGGGTTGAACACTGAAGCTTTCTTT | CASSLGAGLNTEAFF
TRBJ1-1 | TRBV29-1 | . | . | TGCAGCGTTGAATGGGCAGGGCACACTGAAGCTTTCTTT | CSVEWAGHTEAFF
TRBJ2-1 | TRBV5-1 | TRBD1 | many | TGCGCCAGCAGCTTTACGGGACAGGGGGCCTTGAATGAGCAGTTCTTC | CASSFTGQGALNEQFF
TRBJ2-7 | TRBV6-9 | . | few | TGTGCCAGCAGCCGACATATTAGCTCCTACGAGCAGTACTTC | CASSRHISSYEQYF
TRBJ2-1 | TRBV5-1 | . | . | TGCGCCAGCAGGCCCGTTAGTAGCGGTAACAATGAGCAGTTCTTC | CASRPVSSGNNEQFF
TRBJ2-5 | TRBV5-6 | . | . | TGTGCCAGCAGCTTGACGTCGCGGGAGACCCAGTACTTC | CASSLTSRETQYF
TRBJ2-7 | TRBV4-3 | . | few | TGCGCCAGCAGCCAAGATGGGCTCGGCTACGAGCAGTACTTC | CASSQDGLGYEQYF
TRBJ2-1 | TRBV10-3 | . | . | TGTGCCATCAGCTTCTACGGAAATGAGCAGTTCTTC | CAISFYGNEQFF
TRBJ1-5 | TRBV2 | . | few | TGTGCCAGCAGTGAATATCAGGGGAGGGTTAGCAATCAGCCCCAGCATTTT | CASSEYQGRVSNQPQHF
TRBJ2-3 | TRBV27 | . | many | TGTGCCAGCAGGATTCCAGGGGAGCCGGGTACAGATACGCAGTATTTT | CASRIPGEPGTDTQYF
TRBJ2-2 | TRBV4-2 | . | . | TGTGCCAGCAGCCAACTCCCGCGGACCGGGGAGCTGTTTTTT | CASSQLPRTGELFF
TRBJ2-5 | TRBV11-2 | . | few | TGTGCCAGCAGCTTGGGCCCCTGGGGAGAGACCCAGTACTTC | CASSLGPWGETQYF
TRBJ2-7 | TRBV6-5 | TRBD1 | . | TGTGCCAGCAGTTACTCGGGGACAGGTGACGAGCAGTACTTC | CASSYSGTGDEQYF
TRBJ1-6 | TRBV5-1 | . | few | TGCGCCAGCAGCTGGCAGGGGAATTCACCCCTCCACTTT | CASSWQGNSPLHF
TRBJ2-3 | TRBV12-3/TRBV12-4 | . | many | TGTGCCAGCACCCTCAGATTGGGGGGCCGTACAGATACGCAGTATTTT | CASTLRLGGRTDTQYF
TRBJ1-3 | TRBV29-1 | TRBD1 | few | TGCAGCGTTGAACCCTGGACAGGGAACTCTGGAAACACCATATATTTT | CSVEPWTGNSGNTIYF
TRBJ2-3 | TRBV9 | . | few | TGTGCCAGCAGCGTAGCTCTGACAGATACGCAGTATTTT | CASSVALTDTQYF
TRBJ2-3 | TRBV25-1 | TRBD2 | few | TGTGCCAGCAGTGAGAGGCGGGGGGAGCGGGGTGTTTTGGATACGCAGTATTTT | CASSERRGERGVLDTQYF
TRBJ1-2 | TRBV20-1 | . | many | TGCAGTGCTAGTGACCGGGCAGGGGTTTACTATGGCTACACCTTC | CSASDRAGVYYGYTF
TRBJ1-6 | TRBV10-3 | TRBD1 | . | TGTGCCTCACGGGGGGACAGCGAAAATTCACCCCTCCACTTT | CASRGDSENSPLHF
TRBJ2-7 | TRBV6-2/TRBV6-3 | TRBD1 | . | TGTGCCAGCACCAAGCGGACAGGGCTCCGCGAGGAGCAGTACTTC | CASTKRTGLREEQYF
TRBJ2-2 | TRBV7-2 | . | many | TGTGCCAGCAGCTTAACAGGGACGGCCGGGGAGCTGTTTTTT | CASSLTGTAGELFF
TRBJ2-3 | TRBV28 | . | many | TGTGCCAGCAGTTACCGGGACACGAGAGATACGCAGTATTTT | CASSYRDTRDTQYF
TRBJ2-5 | TRBV7-7 | TRBD1 | . | TGTGCTAGCAGCTCGGGACAGGGAGGGACCCAGTACTTC | CASSSGQGGTQYF
TRBJ1-2 | TRBV5-1 | TRBD1 | . | TGCGCCAGCAGCTTGCAGGGGGCGCTGAATTCTGGCTACACCTTC | CASSLQGALNSGYTF
TRBJ2-1 | TRBV5-1 | TRBD2 | many | TGCGCCAGCAGCTGGGGGGGTTCCTACAATGAGCAGTTCTTC | CASSWGGSYNEQFF
TRBJ2-5 | TRBV7-8 | TRBD2 | many | TGTGCCAGCAGCTTAGGGTCAGCGGGAGTGGGAGAGACCCAGTACTTC | CASSLGSAGVGETQYF